This T cell receptor beta chain was recovered during a study of shared clonotypes between healthy human individuals. Unsorted PBMC DNA was run through sequencing on ten immunoSEQ deep assay plates. Original processing methods: Filtering differed for immunoSEQ, which gave only junction sequences without quality scores. The table came from immunoSEQ multiplex PCR; TCRdb's copy has only in-frame clones and leaves some out. V, J and clone size reflect that table, while D and trimming were determined from the DNA. The sample carries about 600,000 clones, around 78% recorded once. Adult donors, all healthy and HIV-negative, had no recent acute infections or vaccinations. As regards this clone: Its antigen is still unknown.

The germline CDR1 and CDR2 sequences are SQVTM and ANQGSEA. This CDR3 has 13 amino acids. The V gene lost 3 bases and the J gene lost 0 bases, with 7 bases spanning the gap. Study-wide findings and caveats: It was anticipated that sequencing depth would influence how many clonotypes donors shared.

The receptor was derived from a woman aged 40 to 55 in good health. Some clones in this sample may be carry-over from other donors' samples. Sequencing was done on a sample of PBMCs. This sequence joins TRBV29-1 and TRBJ2-3; D not certain. The CDR3 DNA reads as TGCAGCGTTGAGAAAGACAGCACAGATACGCAGTATTTT. This sequence encodes CSVEKDSTDTQYF.